Shown below are 22 T cell receptor beta chains from a single sample sequenced in a study of OX40 agonist ivuxolimab in advanced cancers. The library was built by means of the immunoSEQ multiplex PCR assay. Imported from immuneACCESS, the table was reduced by TCRdb to in-frame sequences with V and J called. These copies leave out some clones; in studies compared against another copy, an unresolved V gene accounts for under half, and the cause of the remainder is not known. Here the sample has some 70,000 clones; 70% to 90% occur a single time. Approximately 0.98% of the sample is in the top ten clones. The sequencing here drew on CD4+ or CD8+ T cells sorted from blood, taken in a trial of the OX40 agonist ivuxolimab. The receptors originated from an adult with an advanced solid tumor such as melanoma, head and neck, liver or kidney cancer.

The rearrangement links TRBV30 to TRBJ1-3, with a possible D match to TRBD1 (6 bases). The CDR3 consists of 14 residues. V lost 1 base and J 5 bases, leaving 12 bases between the germline ends. The germline V gene encodes CDR1 GTSNPN and CDR2 SVGIG (reference sequence). CDR3 nucleotide sequence: TGTGCCTGGAGTGCCAGGGGAAGTAGAAACACCATATATTTT. Translating it yields CAWSARGSRNTIYF.

This chain connects TRBV6-5 to TRBJ2-7; TRBD1 agrees at 8 bases. The junction had 6 bases not matched to a gene; V was cut back by 0 bases and J by 5 bases. The CDR3 loop spans 15 amino acids. CDR1 and CDR2 (germline): MNHEY, SVGAGI. The CDR3 sequence is CASSYSGQGAHEQYF. The CDR3 nucleotides read TGTGCCAGCAGTTACTCAGGGCAGGGGGCGCACGAGCAGTACTTC.

The V call is TRBV4-3, the J call TRBJ2-7, with TRBD1 matching over 7 bases. Germline CDR1 reads LGHNA; CDR2 reads YSLEER. The length of the CDR3 is 16 residues. Germline trimming cut 4 bases from V and 1 base from J; bases unmatched to any gene: 10. The CDR3 protein is CASSRDRALPSYEQYF. CDR3 nucleotides: TGCGCCAGCAGCCGCGACAGGGCCCTCCCATCCTACGAGCAGTACTTC.

The chain is built from TRBV2 and TRBJ2-7, with 10 positions matching TRBD1. Germline trimming cut 4 bases from V and 3 bases from J; bases unmatched to any gene: 3. CDR3 length: 14 amino acids. The germline CDR1 and CDR2 sequences are SNHLY and FYNNEI. The CDR3 loop is CASSGGQGRYEQYF. For the CDR3, the DNA is TGTGCCAGCAGTGGGGGACAGGGGCGCTACGAGCAGTACTTC.

For this clone: This specimen includes other DNA sequences encoding the same CDR3. This rearrangement joins TRBV18 to TRBJ1-1; the D gene is possibly TRBD1 (5 bases). Trimming took off 0 bases at V and 7 bases at J, with 15 bases between the two ends. CDR1 KGHSH and CDR2 LQKENI come from the germline V gene. This CDR3 spans 15 amino acids. CDR3 nucleotides: TGTGCCAGCTCACCACCTAGGGACGGAAGGGTTGAAGCTTTCTTT. It codes for CASSPPRDGRVEAFF.

In this sample, this clone turned up a few times. The rearrangement joins TRBV7-9 to TRBJ1-5, with a tentative D call TRBD1 (6 bases). Trimming took 5 bases from V and 4 from J, leaving 9 bases between them. CDR1 and CDR2 (germline): SEHNR, FQNEAQ (reference sequence). The CDR3 length is 13 residues. For the CDR3, the DNA is TGTGCCAGCAGCCGGGGGGCGAATCAGCCCCAGCATTTT. Translating it yields CASSRGANQPQHF.

The chain has TRBV6-5 and TRBJ1-1, with a tentative D call TRBD1 (5 bases). Germline CDR1 and CDR2: MNHEY and SVGAGI. The CDR3 is 11 residues long. Trimming took 4 bases from V and 7 from J, leaving 7 bases between them. The chain's CDR3 is CASSSGGEAFF. The CDR3 nucleotides are TGTGCCAGCAGTTCGGGGGGTGAAGCTTTCTTT.

The chain couples TRBV5-1 to TRBJ1-1; no clear D. V lost 4 bases to trimming and J lost 2 bases, with 15 bases between them. The CDR3 runs 15 residues. Germline loops: CDR1 SGHRS, CDR2 YFSETQ. The CDR3 DNA reads as TGCGCCAGCAGCCACCGCTCCGGGCCCAACACTGAAGCTTTCTTT. Amino acids: CASSHRSGPNTEAFF.

The gene calls are TRBV28 and TRBJ2-3; D is possibly TRBD1 or TRBD2 (5 bases each). Germline CDR1 and CDR2: MDHEN and SYDVKM. CDR3 length: 14 amino acids. Trimming removed 7 bases from V and 0 bases from J, with 11 bases in between. Here the CDR3 reads CASTSGHSTDTQYF. In DNA form, the CDR3 reads TGTGCCAGCACCAGCGGACATAGCACAGATACGCAGTATTTT.

This clone was counted a few times. V and J are TRBV7-9 and TRBJ1-2, with D maybe TRBD1 (5 bases). Germline CDR1 and CDR2: SEHNR and FQNEAQ (reference sequence). V lost 4 bases to trimming and J lost 7 bases, with 19 bases between them. This CDR3 is 15 amino acids long. CDR3 sequence (DNA): TGTGCCAGCAGCTCCAGTGGGGGAAGGACTTCTGGCTACACCTTC. Translating gives CASSSSGGRTSGYTF.

The chain is built from TRBV5-5 and TRBJ1-5; D unclear. V was cut by 7 bases and J by 8 bases, with 19 bases left in between. Germline lookup yields CDR1 SGHKS and CDR2 YYEKEE (reference sequence). This CDR3 comprises 14 residues. The CDR3 region has the DNA TGTGCCAGCCAAGGGCCCCTCTCTGGGGAGCCCCAGCATTTT. Translation: CASQGPLSGEPQHF.

With respect to this clone: Other nucleotide sequences from this sample produce the same CDR3. The genes are TRBV5-4 and TRBJ2-4; D is unclear. The CDR3 spans 13 residues. Per the germline V gene, CDR1 is SGHNT and CDR2 is YYREEE (reference sequence). Trimming took 1 base from V and 7 from J, leaving 9 bases between them. DNA for the CDR3: TGTGCCAGCAGCTTGATGGGTGGGAACATTCAGTACTTC. Encoded protein: CASSLMGGNIQYF.

The chain carries TRBV18 and TRBJ1-1; 8 bases agree with TRBD1. Looked up from germline, CDR1 is KGHSH and CDR2 is LQKENI. CDR3 length: 14 amino acids. V lost 3 bases, J lost 11 bases, and 11 bases stayed unmatched. The DNA for the CDR3 is TGTGCCAGCTCACCGAACAGGGGGACCTGGGATGCTTTCTTT. Translated: CASSPNRGTWDAFF.

V and J are TRBV5-4 and TRBJ2-7; 8 bases are shared with TRBD1. Germline V gene lookup returns CDR1 SGHNT and CDR2 YYREEE (reference sequence). V lost 3 bases to trimming and J lost 6 bases; unmatched junction nucleotides: 5. The length of the CDR3 is 13 residues. The CDR3 spells CASSSTGGREQYF. The CDR3 DNA sequence: TGTGCCAGCAGCTCCACAGGGGGACGCGAGCAGTACTTC.

The chain employs TRBV28 and TRBJ2-3, with 9 bases that match TRBD1. Trimming removed 6 bases from V and 11 bases from J; junction bases left unmatched: 15. Germline-derived CDR1 and CDR2 are MDHEN and SYDVKM. The CDR3 runs 15 residues. The CDR3 sequence: CASSSTGGGPPLQYF. For the CDR3, the DNA is TGTGCCAGCAGCAGTACAGGGGGCGGGCCCCCCTTGCAGTATTTT.

This clone was detected only a few times. V usage is TRBV27 and J usage is TRBJ2-7; D is perhaps TRBD2 (6 bases). V lost 3 bases and J 5 bases, leaving 17 bases between the germline ends. The CDR3 is made up of 15 amino acids. Germline loops: CDR1 MNHEY, CDR2 SMNVEV (reference sequence). For the CDR3, the DNA is TGTGCCAGCAGTTTGGGGACTCCTCCCTATGACGAGCAGTACTTC. Its protein is CASSLGTPPYDEQYF.

This chain links TRBV4-3 with TRBJ2-2; 11 bases map to TRBD1. Trimming took 4 bases from V and 5 from J; bases not matched to a gene: 6. There are 16 residues in the CDR3. Germline-derived CDR1 and CDR2 are LGHNA and YSLEER. For the CDR3, the DNA is TGCGCCAGCAGCCGAGTCGGGACAGGGGGTACCGGGGAGCTGTTTTTT. It yields the protein CASSRVGTGGTGELFF.

This sequence joins TRBV5-6 and TRBJ1-2, with 12 bases identical to TRBD1. Per germline, CDR1 SGHDT and CDR2 YYEEEE. The V gene end was trimmed by 2 bases and the J gene end by 4 bases; junction bases not matched to a gene: 9. This CDR3 has 17 residues. The CDR3 sequence: CASSLAGTGGAGYGYTF. DNA for the CDR3: TGTGCCAGCAGCTTAGCCGGGACAGGGGGCGCTGGCTATGGCTACACCTTC. Variable domain in full (rest from reference TRBV5-6 and TRBJ1-2): DAGVTQSPTHLIKTRGQQVTLRCSPKSGHDTVSWYQQALGQGPQFIFQYYEEEERQRGNFPDRFSGHQFPNYSSELNVNALLLGDSALYLCASSLAGTGGAGYGYTFGSGTRLTVV.

This chain links TRBV6-5 with TRBJ1-1; D gene ambiguous. The CDR3 runs to 14 residues. Germline assignment: CDR1 MNHEY and CDR2 SVGAGI. V was pared by 5 bases and J by 2 bases, with 12 bases between. CDR3 bases: TGTGCCAGCAGTCCTGTGGGATACAACACTGAAGCTTTCTTT. Translation: CASSPVGYNTEAFF.

The J gene is TRBJ2-3, the V gene TRBV6-5, with 8 bases aligning to TRBD2. J gave up 1 base and V 8 bases, and 2 bases lay outside the gene matches. Germline CDR1 and CDR2: MNHEY and SVGAGI. The CDR3 sequence is 13 residues long. CDR3 DNA sequence: TGTGCCAGCCGTAGCGGGGGCACAGATACGCAGTATTTT. It yields the protein CASRSGGTDTQYF.

The chain employs TRBV30 and TRBJ1-2; tentatively, D is TRBD1 (6 bases). Germline V gene data show CDR1 as GTSNPN and CDR2 as SVGIG (reference sequence). This CDR3 spans 14 amino acids. V lost 0 bases and J 7 bases, leaving 15 bases between the germline ends. The DNA for the CDR3 is TGTGCCTGGAGTGTACGGAGGGGGGCTGGTGGCTACACCTTC. Protein sequence: CAWSVRRGAGGYTF.

V and J are TRBV30 and TRBJ1-5; D perhaps matches TRBD1 (6 bases). Germline assignment: CDR1 GTSNPN and CDR2 SVGIG (reference sequence). Between the trimmed V and J ends, which lost 3 bases and 6 bases, there was a span of 18 bases. The CDR3 length is 15 residues. The CDR3 reads CAWRRRGGRAQPQHF. The CDR3 region has the DNA TGTGCCTGGAGGAGGAGGGGGGGGCGAGCTCAGCCCCAGCATTTT.